This section outlines one TCR beta chain sequence together with its context. This sample was taken from a study of blood T cell repertoires in COVID-19. Method: immunoSEQ multiplex PCR; TCRdb's copy keeps in-frame clones and lacks some. The sample lists over 350,000 clones, around nine tenths occurring once. Individuals aged about 18 to 100 years were recruited from 20 to 25 US areas. Recovery meant two consecutive negative NP/OP PCR tests, professional clearance, or resolved symptoms. The source of this sequence is a woman in her 50s who had recovered from COVID-19. The sample comprised PBMCs or T cells enriched from blood (not recorded which).

Here the CDR3 DNA reads TGTGCCAGCAGCTTAGAAACAGGGTTCACTGAAGCTTTCTTT. Translated: CASSLETGFTEAFF. The rearrangement uses TRBV7-8 and TRBJ1-1; D might be TRBD1 (6 bases). The CDR3 sequence is 14 residues long. CDR1 SGHVS and CDR2 FQNEAQ come from the germline V gene. The V end was cut by 1 base, the J end by 4 bases, with 10 bases between. The whole variable domain, remainder taken from reference TRBV7-8 and TRBJ1-1, is GAGVSQSPRYKVAKRGQDVALRCDPISGHVSLFWYQQALGQGPEFLTYFQNEAQLDKSGLPSDRFFAERPEGSVSTLKIQRTQQEDSAVYLCASSLETGFTEAFFGQGTRLTVV.